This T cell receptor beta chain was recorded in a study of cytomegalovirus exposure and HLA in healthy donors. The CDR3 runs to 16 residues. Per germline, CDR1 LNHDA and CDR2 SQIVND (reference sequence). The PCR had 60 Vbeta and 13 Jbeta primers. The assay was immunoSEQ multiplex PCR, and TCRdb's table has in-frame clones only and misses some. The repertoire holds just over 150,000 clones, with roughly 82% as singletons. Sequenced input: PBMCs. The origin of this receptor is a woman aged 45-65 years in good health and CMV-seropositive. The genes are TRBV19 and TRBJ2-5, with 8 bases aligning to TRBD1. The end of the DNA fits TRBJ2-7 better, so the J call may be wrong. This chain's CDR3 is CASSPGDRLNIHEQYF. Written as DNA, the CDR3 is TGTGCCAGTAGTCCCGGGGACAGGCTAAATATCCACGAGCAGTACTTC.